Listed below are T cell receptor beta chains from one sample, sequenced in a study of shared clonotypes between healthy human individuals. Sequenced by immunoSEQ multiplex PCR; TCRdb stores in-frame clones only, minus some. The data show 630,000 or so clones, with 95% to 98% seen just once and 0.3% held by the top ten. Material: naive CD8+ T cells sorted from blood. The receptors shown here come from a man aged 25-40 years in good health. CDR3s include the opening cysteine and the closing phenylalanine or tryptophan. The D gene is left open where the match is weak.

. | TRBJ2-7 | TRBV27 | CASKLGLLYDEQYF | TGTGCCAGCAAACTGGGACTCCTATACGACGAGCAGTACTTC
. | TRBJ2-7 | TRBV29-1 | CSVVGGNSYEQYF | TGCAGCGTTGTGGGCGGGAACTCCTACGAGCAGTACTTC
. | TRBJ2-7 | TRBV4-1 | CASSQTQGGLIYEQYF | TGCGCCAGCAGCCAGACACAGGGCGGACTTATCTACGAGCAGTACTTC
. | TRBJ1-2 | TRBV29-1 | CSVEDIASRGYTF | TGCAGCGTTGAAGATATCGCCTCCCGTGGCTACACCTTC
TRBD2 | TRBJ2-3 | TRBV11-2 | CASSRGLAVRSDTQYF | TGTGCCAGCAGCCGCGGACTAGCCGTTAGGTCAGATACGCAGTATTTT
. | TRBJ1-2 | TRBV27 | CASSFVDGDAYGYTF | TGTGCCAGCAGTTTCGTGGATGGGGATGCCTATGGCTACACCTTC
. | TRBJ1-1 | TRBV5-8 | CASSEAFF | TGTGCCAGCAGTGAAGCTTTCTTT
. | TRBJ2-1 | TRBV9 | CASSAGAGLLNNEQFF | TGTGCCAGCAGCGCCGGGGCGGGTTTGTTAAACAATGAGCAGTTCTTC
. | TRBJ1-4 | TRBV5-6 | CASSLSAVVNEKLFF | TGTGCCAGCAGCTTGTCGGCGGTGGTTAATGAAAAACTGTTTTTT
. | TRBJ1-1 | TRBV28 | CASSLSPGANTEAFF | TGTGCCAGCAGTTTGTCCCCAGGGGCAAACACTGAAGCTTTCTTT
. | TRBJ1-2 | TRBV6-5 | CASSSGIYYGYTF | TGTGCCAGCAGTAGTGGGATTTACTATGGCTACACCTTC
TRBD1 | TRBJ2-7 | TRBV27 | CASSSGQGIYEQYF | TGTGCCAGCAGTTCGGGACAGGGAATCTACGAGCAGTACTTC
. | TRBJ2-1 | TRBV5-6 | CASSLAGHSSYNEQFF | TGTGCCAGCAGCTTGGCAGGGCACAGCTCCTACAATGAGCAGTTCTTC
. | TRBJ2-1 | TRBV28 | CASSWGNYNEQFF | TGTGCCAGCAGCTGGGGGAACTACAATGAGCAGTTCTTC
. | TRBJ2-7 | TRBV10-3 | CAISLSSDEQYF | TGTGCCATCAGTCTATCCTCGGACGAGCAGTACTTC
. | TRBJ2-1 | TRBV12-2 | CASRLGVSSLGDEQFF | TGTGCAAGTCGCTTAGGAGTGTCGAGCCTGGGAGATGAGCAGTTCTTC
. | TRBJ2-3 | TRBV7-6 | CASSLVGNTDTQYF | TGTGCCAGCAGCTTAGTGGGGAACACAGATACGCAGTATTTT